Listed below are T cell receptor beta chains from one sample, sequenced in a study of Graves' ophthalmopathy and Graves' hyperthyroidism. TCRdb re-derived calls from the multiplex PCR reads in MiXCR, one entry per CDR3 protein. The sample records approximately 540,000 distinct CDR3 sequences, less than 45% being singletons. Sequenced sample: peripheral blood or thyroid tissue (not recorded which). The receptor set was obtained from an adult man with Graves' hyperthyroidism. Both conserved end residues are part of each CDR3. The D gene is left open where the match is weak. Rows give clone size only sometimes, using once, few, many, or a class for an expanded clone.

V,D,J,size,DNA,CDR3
TRBV5-5,NA,TRBJ2-5,many,TGTGCCAGCAGGGGGGGTTCCCAAGAGACCCAGTACTTC,CASRGGSQETQYF
TRBV29-1,NA,TRBJ1-1,NA,TGCGGCGGAGGACAGAAATTGAACACTGAAGCTTTCTTT,CGGGQKLNTEAFF
TRBV18,NA,TRBJ2-5,few,TGTGCCAGCTCACCACAAAGGGTTGATGGAGAGACCCAGTACTTC,CASSPQRVDGETQYF
TRBV20-1,NA,TRBJ1-6,NA,TGCAGTGCTCGTAGCGGGAGGATCCTCTCCCATAATTCACCCCTCCACTTT,CSARSGRILSHNSPLHF
TRBV13,TRBD2,TRBJ2-7,many,TGTGCCAGCAGCCCCGGGACTAGCGGAGCCAACGAGCAGTACTTC,CASSPGTSGANEQYF
TRBV10-3,NA,TRBJ1-2,many,TGTGCCATCAGTGACTCCGGCGCTAACTATGGCTACACCTTC,CAISDSGANYGYTF
TRBV11-2,NA,TRBJ2-7,many,TGTGCCAGCAGCCCCAACAGTCTGGCGTACGAGCAGTACTTC,CASSPNSLAYEQYF
TRBV20-1,NA,TRBJ2-3,NA,TGCAGTGCTAGAGCAACCGGGGCGGGAGATACGCAGTATTTT,CSARATGAGDTQYF
TRBV2,NA,TRBJ1-5,many,TGTGCCAGCACCCTACAGGGACCTCAGCAGCCCCAGCATTTT,CASTLQGPQQPQHF
TRBV9,NA,TRBJ2-2,many,TGTGCCAGCAGCGGTCCACAAGGGGAGCTGTTTTTT,CASSGPQGELFF
TRBV9,NA,TRBJ1-3,many,TGTGCCAGCAGCGCCATGGGACTGATCTCTGGAAACACCATATATTTT,CASSAMGLISGNTIYF
TRBV3-1,TRBD1,TRBJ2-5,NA,TGTGCCAGCAGCCAAGGGACAGGGTATGAGACCCAGTACTTC,CASSQGTGYETQYF
TRBV7-9,TRBD2,TRBJ2-7,few,TGTGCCAGCAGCCAAGGGGTAGCGGGGGGTGACGGCTACGAGCAGTACTTC,CASSQGVAGGDGYEQYF
TRBV6-1,TRBD1,TRBJ1-5,many,TGTGCCAGCAGTTGGGTCGGGACAGGGCGGGATCAGCCCCAGCATTTT,CASSWVGTGRDQPQHF
TRBV10-3,NA,TRBJ1-1,many,TGTGCCAGCAGTGAAGACTCATGGGAAGCTTTCTTT,CASSEDSWEAFF
TRBV5-1,NA,TRBJ1-5,NA,TGCGCCAGCAGCCCCGGGACTGAGAATCAGCCCCAGCATTTT,CASSPGTENQPQHF
TRBV29-1,TRBD1,TRBJ1-1,many,TGCAGCGGATCGACAGGGTTGAATACTGAAGCTTTCTTT,CSGSTGLNTEAFF
TRBV2,NA,TRBJ1-1,NA,TGTGCCAGCAGTGACCCCGCACAGTCGAACACTGAAGCTTTCTTT,CASSDPAQSNTEAFF
TRBV20-1,NA,TRBJ2-5,NA,TGCAGTGCTGGAATGACTACCCAAGAGACCCAGTACTTC,CSAGMTTQETQYF
TRBV7-6,NA,TRBJ2-7,many,TGTGCCAGCAGCCGCGGGACAAGTTTTGAGCAGTACTTC,CASSRGTSFEQYF
TRBV6-4,NA,TRBJ2-7,NA,TGTGCCAGCCAGGGTAAGCAGTACTTC,CASQGKQYF
TRBV27,NA,TRBJ2-6,few,TGTGCCAGCAGTTTATTTTACTCTGGGGCCAACGTCCTGACTTTC,CASSLFYSGANVLTF
TRBV13,NA,TRBJ2-1,few,TGTGCCAGCAGCTTTACGGGCAACAATGAGCAGTTCTTC,CASSFTGNNEQFF
TRBV2,TRBD1,TRBJ1-2,NA,TGTGCCAGCGGTTCGACAGGGCTCTATGGCTACACCTTC,CASGSTGLYGYTF
TRBV5-5,NA,TRBJ1-5,many,TGTGCCAGCAGCTTTACCGGGGAGTCTCGGGGACAGCCCCAGCATTTT,CASSFTGESRGQPQHF
TRBV7-9,TRBD1,TRBJ1-2,many,TGTGCCAGCAGCTTAGGAGGGACAGGGGGCCTTCGCGACTATGGCTACACCTTC,CASSLGGTGGLRDYGYTF
TRBV28,TRBD1,TRBJ1-2,NA,TGTGCCAGCAGTCTAACAGGGGGCTGGGGCTATGGCTACACCTTC,CASSLTGGWGYGYTF
TRBV7-3,NA,TRBJ1-1,NA,TGTGCCAGCAGCTTACAGGGTATGGGCACTGAAGCTTTCTTT,CASSLQGMGTEAFF
TRBV20-1,NA,TRBJ1-5,many,TGCAGTGCTAGATTAATCGCAGGGTGGGGTGGTCAGCCCCAGCATTTT,CSARLIAGWGGQPQHF
TRBV11-3,TRBD1,TRBJ1-1,few,TGTGCCAGCAGCTCCCTCAATCAAAAGGGACAGGGGAGGAGGGAAGCTTTCTTT,CASSSLNQKGQGRREAFF
TRBV20-1,NA,TRBJ2-7,many,TGCAGTGCTTGGGACGTGGGGGCGTACGAGCAGTACTTC,CSAWDVGAYEQYF
TRBV6-1,NA,TRBJ1-5,many,TGTGCCAGCAGTGTCTCGCCGGGGCAGCTCAATCAGCCCCAGCATTTT,CASSVSPGQLNQPQHF
TRBV24-1,TRBD2,TRBJ2-1,NA,TGTGCCACCAGTGGTATTGCGGGGGTTTACAATGAGCAGTTCTTC,CATSGIAGVYNEQFF
TRBV12-3/TRBV12-4,TRBD1,TRBJ2-7,NA,TGTGCCGGCAGTCCACGACAGGGGCTCTACGAGCAGTACTTC,CAGSPRQGLYEQYF
TRBV9,TRBD1,TRBJ1-1,many,TGTGCCAGCAGCGCGACCGGGACAGGGAACACTGAAGCTTTCTTT,CASSATGTGNTEAFF
TRBV24-1,NA,TRBJ2-1,NA,TGTGCCACCGGCCGTGGGTCCGAGACAGGTTACAATGAGCAGTTCTTC,CATGRGSETGYNEQFF
TRBV9,NA,TRBJ2-5,many,TGTGCCAGCAGCGTGGGGTGGGAACAAGAGACCCAGTACTTC,CASSVGWEQETQYF
TRBV6-5,NA,TRBJ2-2,NA,TGTGCCAGCAAGGACAGTGTCGGGGAGCTGTTTTTT,CASKDSVGELFF
TRBV27,NA,TRBJ1-1,NA,TGTGCCAGTCAGGGTTTGGGCACTGAAGCTTTCTTT,CASQGLGTEAFF
TRBV28,NA,TRBJ1-4,NA,TGTGCCAGCAGGGACGATAAGACAAGTGATGCTAATGAAAAACTGTTTTTT,CASRDDKTSDANEKLFF
TRBV6-2/TRBV6-3,TRBD2,TRBJ2-7,few,TGTGCCAGCAGTTACTCGGTCCTAGCGGGGGACAACTTCTACGAGCAGTACTTC,CASSYSVLAGDNFYEQYF
TRBV2,NA,TRBJ1-5,NA,TGTGCCAGCTCACCCGGTAGGGAAAAGCCCCAGCATTTT,CASSPGREKPQHF
TRBV7-3,NA,TRBJ2-2,NA,TGTGCCAGCAGCTTAAACCCCTACAGGGAGTGGACCGGGGAGCTGTTTTTT,CASSLNPYREWTGELFF
TRBV20-1,NA,TRBJ2-7,many,TGCAGTGCTGGTAACAGGGGAGGGAGCTCCTACGAGCAGTACTTC,CSAGNRGGSSYEQYF
TRBV19,NA,TRBJ1-4,many,TGTGCCAGTAGGGATCATCTGATCTCGGAAAAACTGTTTTTT,CASRDHLISEKLFF
TRBV30,TRBD1,TRBJ1-2,NA,TGTGCCTGGAACCGACAGGGGGCTGGCGGCTACACCTTC,CAWNRQGAGGYTF
TRBV7-2,NA,TRBJ1-1,NA,TGTGCCAGCAGCTTAGCCTCGGGGCACACTGAAGCTTTCTTT,CASSLASGHTEAFF
TRBV20-1,NA,TRBJ2-7,many,TGCAGTGCTAAGGGGGTCTCCTACGAGCAGTACTTC,CSAKGVSYEQYF
TRBV25-1,NA,TRBJ1-6,NA,TGTGCCAGCAGTGAAGATGGGGTGATACCCCTCCACTTT,CASSEDGVIPLHF
TRBV12-3/TRBV12-4,NA,TRBJ2-2,NA,TGTGCCAGCGGTGCTGCCTCGGCGGGGAACACCGGGGAGCTGTTTTTT,CASGAASAGNTGELFF
TRBV9,TRBD2,TRBJ2-3,NA,TGTGCCAGCAGCGCTAGCGGGGGGGCTACAGATACGCAGTATTTT,CASSASGGATDTQYF
TRBV29-1,NA,TRBJ1-5,many,TGCAGCGCATATGAGGGTGGCAATCAGCCCCAGCATTTT,CSAYEGGNQPQHF
TRBV2,NA,TRBJ2-6,NA,TGTGCCAGCAGTGAGGTTATCGGGGGTACTGGGGCCAACGTCCTGACTTTC,CASSEVIGGTGANVLTF
TRBV2,NA,TRBJ2-5,NA,TGTGCCAGCAGTGAGAGCAGGGGAAGGAGAGAGACCCAGTACTTC,CASSESRGRRETQYF
TRBV7-6,TRBD1,TRBJ1-1,NA,TGTGCCAGCAGCAGCCAGGGACAGCAGAACACTGAAGCTTTCTTT,CASSSQGQQNTEAFF